The 30 T cell receptor beta chains in this list originate from one sample, sequenced in a study of blood T cell repertoires in COVID-19. Repertoires were generated with immunoSEQ multiplex PCR, while TCRdb's copy carries only in-frame clones and drops some. The sample consists of around 69,000 clones, around 82% of them appearing once. Sequenced input: peripheral blood. All receptors come from a man aged 50-60 years with active COVID-19.

V and J are TRBV29-1 and TRBJ2-7, with TRBD1 matching over 7 bases. J was trimmed by 5 bases and V by 7 bases; bases with no gene match: 8. The CDR3 is made up of 12 amino acids. Germline CDR1 reads SQVTM; CDR2 reads ANQGSEA. DNA for the CDR3: TGCAGCGGAGCCCAGGGGGAAAACGAGCAGTACTTC. Translated, it gives CSGAQGENEQYF.

The chain recombines TRBV6-1 with TRBJ2-7, with D perhaps TRBD1 (6 bases). Germline CDR1 reads MNHNS; CDR2 reads SASEGT. The CDR3 spans 16 residues. Trimming removed 3 bases from V and 4 bases from J, with 19 bases in between. The CDR3 nucleotides read TGTGCCAGCAGTGATTGGACAGCCGATAGCCTTTACGAGCAGTACTTC. This sequence encodes CASSDWTADSLYEQYF.

This clone was recorded only once. The V call is TRBV21-1, the J call TRBJ1-4. TRBV21-1 is tagged as a pseudogene. The CDR3 covers 16 residues. CDR3 in amino acids: CASSKGGSGGGEKLFF. CDR3 nucleotides: TGTGCCAGCAGCAAAGGTGGGTCGGGGGGTGGTGAAAAACTGTTTTTT.

The V call is TRBV7-2, the J call TRBJ1-5; possibly TRBD1 for D (6 bases). With 5 bases removed from V and 4 bases from J, the gap between germline ends came to 9 bases. Germline lookup yields CDR1 SGHTA and CDR2 FQGNSA. CDR3 length equals 13 residues. The CDR3 DNA is TGTGCCAGCAGCGCTGACAGGAATCAGCCCCAGCATTTT. The encoded protein is CASSADRNQPQHF.

The genes are TRBV18 and TRBJ1-2, with 7 positions matching TRBD1. The J segment lost 7 bases and the V segment lost 3 bases, leaving 17 bases of the junction unmatched. The CDR3 loop spans 17 amino acids. Germline V gene sequence: CDR1 KGHSH, CDR2 LQKENI. CDR3 sequence reads: CASSPTGSGGSYGGYTF. The DNA for the CDR3 is TGTGCCAGCTCACCTACTGGGTCAGGGGGGAGCTATGGTGGCTACACCTTC.

The chain carries TRBV7-6 and TRBJ2-1; 9 bases agree with TRBD1. Per germline, CDR1 SGHVS and CDR2 FNYEAQ. CDR3 size: 20 residues. Trimming cost V 2 bases and J 7 bases; bases outside gene matches: 21. The CDR3 coding sequence is TGTGCCAGCAGCTTATTTTTTACCGAACAAGGGACAGGGCGTGGGAATGAGCAGTTCTTC. As protein: CASSLFFTEQGTGRGNEQFF.

The chain has TRBV23-1 and TRBJ2-5, with 9 nucleotides matching TRBD1. TRBV23-1 falls under the ORF class, with uncertain function. V trimming: 8 bases; J trimming: 4 bases; junction bases outside the gene matches: 2. This CDR3 contains 12 residues. DNA of the CDR3: TGCGCCAGCCGACAGGGGGGAGAGACCCAGTACTTC. Translation gives CASRQGGETQYF.

This clone appeared once. The chain employs TRBV5-5 and TRBJ2-5; maybe TRBD1 (5 bases). V lost 2 bases and J 4 bases, leaving 15 bases between the germline ends. Germline loops: CDR1 SGHKS, CDR2 YYEKEE (reference sequence). This CDR3 comprises 15 residues. DNA of the CDR3: TGTGCCAGCAGCTTAGGGTCTGGGGCGGCAGAGACCCAGTACTTC. Its translation is CASSLGSGAAETQYF.

The chain is built from TRBV6-1 and TRBJ1-6; D not certain. V dropped 2 bases and J dropped 8 bases, with 7 bases sitting between them. CDR3 length: 13 residues. CDR1 is MNHNS and CDR2 is SASEGT in the germline V gene. As DNA, the CDR3 is TGTGCCAGCAGTGAATATTCGGATTCACCCCTCCACTTT. Translating it yields CASSEYSDSPLHF.

The rearrangement links TRBV2 to TRBJ2-1, with D perhaps matching TRBD1 (5 bases). Trimming took off 7 bases at V and 3 bases at J, with 10 bases between the two ends. The V gene's germline CDR1 is SNHLY and CDR2 FYNNEI. The CDR3 extends over 13 amino acids. The CDR3 protein is CASMYQGYNEQFF. CDR3 nucleotide sequence: TGTGCCAGCATGTACCAGGGCTACAATGAGCAGTTCTTC.

This chain joins TRBV30 and TRBJ2-1; D unclear. Germline V gene data show CDR1 as GTSNPN and CDR2 as SVGIG (reference sequence). The CDR3 is 12 residues long. The germline V and J ends were trimmed by 2 bases and 4 bases, with 6 bases remaining between them. Here the CDR3 DNA reads TGTGCCTGGAGTCCCCGTTACAATGAGCAGTTCTTC. The encoded protein is CAWSPRYNEQFF.

CDR3 coding DNA: TGCGCCAGCAGCTTGGTCCGGGTTCCTCTTGGTGAGCAGTTCTTC. Translating gives CASSLVRVPLGEQFF. The genes are TRBV5-1 and TRBJ2-1, with D unresolved. The CDR3 spans 15 residues. Looked up from germline, CDR1 is SGHRS and CDR2 is YFSETQ. V was shortened by 0 bases and J by 9 bases, with 16 bases between the two germline ends.

This clone was observed a handful of times. The V call is TRBV29-1, the J call TRBJ1-1, with a weak D call TRBD1 (5 bases). Germline V gene sequence: CDR1 SQVTM, CDR2 ANQGSEA. The CDR3 runs 13 residues. V was trimmed by 5 bases and J by 2 bases, leaving 12 bases between them. Here the CDR3 DNA reads TGCAGCGTTCTGACAGTCGACAACACTGAAGCTTTCTTT. Translated, it gives CSVLTVDNTEAFF. Full variable domain (outside the CDR3, taken from reference TRBV29-1 and TRBJ1-1): SAVISQKPSRDICQRGTSLTIQCQVDSQVTMMFWYRQQPGQSLTLIATANQGSEATYESGFVIDKFPISRPNLTFSTLTVSNMSPEDSSIYLCSVLTVDNTEAFFGQGTRLTVV.

The chain links TRBV7-2 to TRBJ1-2; 7 nucleotides match TRBD1. CDR1 is SGHTA, CDR2 FQGNSA, per germline. The CDR3 is made up of 13 amino acids. J was trimmed by 4 bases and V by 5 bases; bases with no gene match: 4. The chain's CDR3 is CASSPDRSYGYTF. The CDR3 region has the DNA TGTGCCAGCAGCCCGGACAGGAGCTATGGCTACACCTTC.

This rearrangement joins TRBV19 to TRBJ2-3; the D gene is possibly TRBD2 (5 bases). V shed 2 bases and J shed 1 base, with 10 bases lying between them. From germline, CDR1 is LNHDA and CDR2 SQIVND (reference sequence). CDR3 length equals 15 residues. The CDR3 loop reads CASSISGAGTDTQYF. The CDR3 DNA sequence: TGTGCCAGTAGTATAAGCGGAGCTGGCACAGATACGCAGTATTTT.

This chain uses TRBV4-2 with TRBJ2-2; 7 bases are a match to TRBD2. The germline V gene encodes CDR1 LGHNA and CDR2 YNFKEQ. Trimming cost V 1 base and J 4 bases; bases outside gene matches: 9. The CDR3 runs 17 residues. CDR3 sequence: CASSQVPTGGSTGELFF. CDR3 coding DNA: TGTGCCAGCAGCCAAGTACCAACCGGCGGGAGCACCGGGGAGCTGTTTTTT.

The chain couples TRBV5-1 to TRBJ2-1; the match to TRBD2 covers 7 bases. This CDR3 is 18 amino acids long. Germline CDR1 is SGHRS and CDR2 is YFSETQ. V lost 5 bases and J lost 2; bases outside the gene matches: 16. The CDR3, as DNA: TGCGCCAGCAGATCGGCCGGGCAGGGAGGGATTCCCTACAATGAGCAGTTCTTC. Translation gives CASRSAGQGGIPYNEQFF.

The rearrangement joins TRBV6-5 to TRBJ2-7; 7 bases are a match to TRBD1. Germline V gene sequence: CDR1 MNHEY, CDR2 SVGAGI. The CDR3 is 15 residues long. Losses at the gene ends were 6 bases for V and 2 bases for J; bases not matched to a gene: 10. The CDR3 reads CASSQILTGPYEQYF. The CDR3 DNA follows: TGTGCCAGCAGCCAAATATTGACAGGGCCCTACGAGCAGTACTTC.

This clone appeared once. In nucleotides, the CDR3 is TGTGCCAGCAGTGAAGCGCAGACAGGGGGTAGGACTGAAGCTTTCTTT. It specifies CASSEAQTGGRTEAFF. This chain joins TRBV6-1 and TRBJ1-1; 9 bases fit TRBD1. The trim removed 0 bases at V and 5 bases at J, leaving 7 bases unmatched. The germline gives CDR1 MNHNS, CDR2 SASEGT. This CDR3 is 16 amino acids long.

The CDR3: CAVAGRSNQPQHF. The CDR3, as DNA: TGTGCCGTGGCAGGGCGCAGCAATCAGCCCCAGCATTTT. J is TRBJ1-5 and V is TRBV10-3, with D possibly being TRBD1 (5 bases). This CDR3 comprises 13 residues. Trimming removed 11 bases from V and 1 base from J, with 12 bases in between. Germline V gene data show CDR1 as ENHRY and CDR2 as SYGVKD.

The rearrangement links TRBV18 to TRBJ1-6, with D possibly TRBD1 on 6 matching bases. V was trimmed by 4 bases and J by 0 bases, leaving 16 bases between them. The CDR3 consists of 18 residues. Per germline, CDR1 KGHSH and CDR2 LQKENI. CDR3 nucleotides: TGTGCCAGCTCACTCGCTCGACAGGACCGCTCCTATAATTCACCCCTCCACTTT. Encoded protein: CASSLARQDRSYNSPLHF.

J is TRBJ2-5 and V is TRBV11-3; D is ambiguous. The CDR3 loop spans 13 amino acids. The germline gives CDR1 SGHNT, CDR2 YENEEA. V lost 1 base and J 5 bases, leaving 8 bases between the germline ends. CDR3 nucleotide sequence: TGTGCCAGCAGCTTAGGGCCCGGGGAGACCCAGTACTTC. Its translation: CASSLGPGETQYF.

This clone was detected once. This chain links TRBV5-1 with TRBJ2-7; a weak D match, TRBD2 (5 bases). The CDR3 extends over 15 amino acids. The V end was cut by 6 bases, the J end by 0 bases, with 16 bases between. CDR1 is SGHRS, CDR2 YFSETQ, per germline. In DNA, the CDR3 is TGCGCCAGCACCCCCATGAGGGCCCTCTCCTACGAGCAGTACTTC. Translated, it gives CASTPMRALSYEQYF.

The rearrangement uses TRBV5-5 and TRBJ2-3; no definite D call. CDR1 and CDR2 (germline): SGHKS, YYEKEE (reference sequence). V lost 2 bases to trimming and J lost 3 bases, with 10 bases between them. The CDR3 runs to 14 residues. CDR3 nucleotides: TGTGCCAGCAGCTTAAACGCAGGAACAGATACGCAGTATTTT. Translation: CASSLNAGTDTQYF. Full variable domain (outside the CDR3, taken from reference TRBV5-5 and TRBJ2-3): DAGVTQSPTHLIKTRGQQVTLRCSPISGHKSVSWYQQVLGQGPQFIFQYYEKEERGRGNFPDRFSARQFPNYSSELNVNALLLGDSALYLCASSLNAGTDTQYFGPGTRLTVL.

This chain links TRBV12-3 or TRBV12-4 with TRBJ2-2; TRBD2 might be the D (6 bases). Trimming took 9 bases from V and 0 from J, leaving 8 bases between them. The CDR3 has 13 amino acids. The CDR3 DNA reads as TGTGCCAGTGTAGCGGCGAACACCGGGGAGCTGTTTTTT. Protein sequence: CASVAANTGELFF.

V usage is TRBV30 and J usage is TRBJ1-2, with D unclear. The CDR3 runs 14 residues. Looked up from germline, CDR1 is GTSNPN and CDR2 is SVGIG (reference sequence). CDR3 bases: TGTGGCGAGAGGGCGACCGGGGAGGGCTATGGCTACACCTTC. Translating it yields CGERATGEGYGYTF.

A single count supports this clone. The rearrangement joins TRBV29-1 to TRBJ1-1; D might be TRBD1 (5 bases). V lost 7 bases and J 7 bases, leaving 13 bases between the germline ends. The CDR3 contains 11 residues. Per the germline V gene, CDR1 is SQVTM and CDR2 is ANQGSEA. The DNA for the CDR3 is TGCAGCGGGGCGACAGACAGTGAAGCTTTCTTT. Translated: CSGATDSEAFF.

The V and J genes are TRBV3-1 (or the pseudogene TRBV3-2) and TRBJ1-1; 7 bases line up with TRBD1. There are 15 residues in the CDR3. The ends lost 1 base at V and 4 bases at J; junction bases unmatched: 6. Germline V gene sequence: CDR1 LGHDT, CDR2 YNNKEL (reference sequence). In DNA, the CDR3 is TGTGCCAGCAGCCAAGCCCCAGGGGGTGGCACTGAAGCTTTCTTT. Amino acid sequence: CASSQAPGGGTEAFF.

This chain connects TRBV27 to TRBJ1-4; a weak D match, TRBD1 (6 bases). V was shortened by 4 bases and J by 7 bases, with 13 bases between the two germline ends. CDR3 length: 14 residues. The germline CDR1 and CDR2 sequences are MNHEY and SMNVEV (reference sequence). CDR3 bases: TGTGCCAGCAGTTCAGGACAGTCAGTTGAAAAACTGTTTTTT. Encoded protein: CASSSGQSVEKLFF.

Only a few counts were recorded for this clone. The gene calls are TRBV29-1 and TRBJ1-5; D gene uncertain. The CDR3 has 12 residues. The V gene's germline CDR1 is SQVTM and CDR2 ANQGSEA. The V gene lost 4 bases and the J gene lost 1 base, with 5 bases spanning the gap. CDR3 coding DNA: TGCAGCGTTGCCGAGAGCAATCAGCCCCAGCATTTT. This translates into CSVAESNQPQHF.